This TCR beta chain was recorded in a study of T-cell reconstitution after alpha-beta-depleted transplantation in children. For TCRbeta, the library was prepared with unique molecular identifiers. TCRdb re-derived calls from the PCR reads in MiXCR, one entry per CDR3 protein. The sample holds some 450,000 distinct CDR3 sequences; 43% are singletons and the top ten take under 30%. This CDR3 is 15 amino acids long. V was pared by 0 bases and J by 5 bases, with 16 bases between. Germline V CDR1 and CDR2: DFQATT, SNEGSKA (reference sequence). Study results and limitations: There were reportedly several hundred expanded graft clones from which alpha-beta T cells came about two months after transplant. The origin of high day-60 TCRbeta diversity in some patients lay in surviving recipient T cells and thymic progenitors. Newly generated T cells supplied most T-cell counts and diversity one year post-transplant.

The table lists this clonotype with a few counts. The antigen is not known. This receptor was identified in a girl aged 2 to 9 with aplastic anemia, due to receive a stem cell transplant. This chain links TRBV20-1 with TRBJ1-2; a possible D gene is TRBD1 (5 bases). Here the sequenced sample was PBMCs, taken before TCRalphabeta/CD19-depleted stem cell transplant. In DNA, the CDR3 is TGCAGTGCTAGAGATACGGGGGTGGGGAATTATGGCTACACCTTC. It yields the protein CSARDTGVGNYGYTF.